The present T cell receptor beta chain was sequenced within a study of radiation and T cells in renal cell carcinoma. Findings of the study overall: No pretreatment tumor biopsies were available for baseline clonotypes. In blood, top tumor clones expanded by 2 weeks, shrinking by 4.

Points on this clone: As yet, its antigen is unknown.

TCRdb's table, derived via immunoSEQ multiplex PCR, lists solely in-frame clones and lacks some. This sample has 75,000 to 90,000 clones, with 80% to 90% found just once. The time point denotes: blood 4 weeks post-SBRT, at nephrectomy. Regarding treatment: 15 Gy SBRT to primary tumor, nephrectomy 4 weeks later. Nephrectomy followed 15 Gy stereotactic body radiation by 4 weeks. This renal cell carcinoma was of the clear cell type. The sequencing used blood, collected from a patient whose treatment included radiotherapy and nephrectomy. The receptor comes from a woman in her 70s with renal cell carcinoma.

The CDR3 sequence is CASKLQGVGSPLHF. CDR3 bases: TGTGCCAGCAAACTACAGGGTGTTGGTTCACCCCTCCACTTT. The rearrangement joins TRBV7-2 to TRBJ1-6, with TRBD1 as a possible D gene (6 bases). The germline V gene has CDR1 SGHTA and CDR2 FQGNSA. CDR3 length equals 14 residues. With 7 bases removed from V and 9 bases from J, the gap between germline ends came to 16 bases. The full variable domain, its missing parts supplied by reference TRBV7-2 and TRBJ1-6, is GAGVSQSPSNKVTEKGKDVELRCDPISGHTALYWYRQSLGQGLEFLIYFQGNSAPDKSGLPSDRFSAERTGGSVSTLTIQRTQQEDSAVYLCASKLQGVGSPLHFGNGTRLTVT.